The rows below give T cell receptor beta chains drawn from one sample of a study of cytomegalovirus exposure and HLA in healthy donors. Assay used: immunoSEQ multiplex PCR; TCRdb lists only in-frame clones, some missing. In the table there are roughly 110,000 clones, roughly 70% of which are singletons. Sequencing was carried out using PBMCs. These receptors all stem from a male donor in good health and CMV-seropositive. The CDR3 runs from the conserved cysteine through the conserved F or W. A D gene is named only where the DNA matches it firmly. Expanded clones get a size class; other rows say once, few or many, or leave the size out.

d_gene,abundance,j_gene,v_gene,CDR3nt,CDR3aa
TRBD2,.,TRBJ2-7,TRBV5-1,TGCGCCAGCAGCTTGGGGGTCGGCGGGAGCTACGAGCAGTACTTC,CASSLGVGGSYEQYF
.,.,TRBJ1-2,TRBV4-3,TGCGCCAGCAGCCAAGATATTCCGACCGGGGGGCCCTACACCTTC,CASSQDIPTGGPYTF
.,.,TRBJ2-7,TRBV5-1,TGCGCCAGCAGCTGGGGTTCTGACGGGACCTACGAGCAGTACTTC,CASSWGSDGTYEQYF
.,.,TRBJ1-1,TRBV7-2,TGTGCCAGCAGCTGGGACATACAAACTTTCTTT,CASSWDIQTFF
TRBD1,.,TRBJ1-2,TRBV29-1,TGCAGCGTGCAACGACAGGGACTCTATGGCTACACCTTC,CSVQRQGLYGYTF
.,.,TRBJ2-1,TRBV9,TGTGCCAGCAGCGTCACAGGAAACTACAATGAGCAGTTCTTC,CASSVTGNYNEQFF
.,.,TRBJ1-2,TRBV2,TGTGCCAGCAGTAAGGGGCCGGGTAGGCAGGGGTATGGCTACACCTTC,CASSKGPGRQGYGYTF
.,.,TRBJ1-2,TRBV5-1,TGCGCCAGCAGCTTGGGCAGCGTAAATGGCTACACCTTC,CASSLGSVNGYTF
.,.,TRBJ2-3,TRBV29-1,TGCAGCGCCGAAACAGGAACTAGCACAGATACGCAGTATTTT,CSAETGTSTDTQYF
.,.,TRBJ2-7,TRBV7-6,TGTGCCAGCAGCTTAGTACCCCAGGGCGAGCAGTACTTC,CASSLVPQGEQYF
.,once,TRBJ2-3,TRBV13,TGTGCCAGCAGTTCATATGGGCCTGGATATACGCAGTATTTT,CASSSYGPGYTQYF
.,.,TRBJ2-7,TRBV19,TGTGCCAGTAGTTCCTACTCCTACGAGCAGTACTTC,CASSSYSYEQYF
TRBD2,.,TRBJ2-3,TRBV15,TGTGCCACCAGCAGAGTGGGGCTAGCGGGGTACACAGATACGCAGTATTTT,CATSRVGLAGYTDTQYF
.,few,TRBJ1-2,TRBV5-6,TGTGCCAGCAGCTTGGGGCGTGGGACAAGGAGTCTTAGAATCGGCTACACCTTC,CASSLGRGTRSLRIGYTF
.,.,TRBJ2-3,TRBV6-5,TGTGCCAGCAATGCGGATGCTAGGAGGGATACGCAGTATTTT,CASNADARRDTQYF
TRBD1,.,TRBJ2-2,TRBV7-9,TGTGCCAGCAGCTTATTGGGACAGGTGGCCACCGGGGAGCTGTTTTTT,CASSLLGQVATGELFF
.,.,TRBJ1-1,TRBV7-9,TGTGCCAGCAGCTTAGTTGAGGGGGGGGGATTGAACACTGAAGCTTTCTTT,CASSLVEGGGLNTEAFF
.,.,TRBJ2-1,TRBV7-7,TGTGCCGTCGGGGGCAATGAGCAGTTCTTC,CAVGGNEQFF
.,.,TRBJ2-7,TRBV7-2,TGTGCCAGCTCCCCCGCCTACGAGCAGTACTTC,CASSPAYEQYF
.,medium-sized,TRBJ1-1,TRBV6-6,TGTGCCAGCAGTCCCGGACATACGAACACTGAAGCTTTCTTT,CASSPGHTNTEAFF